Listed here are 17 T cell receptor beta chains from one sample, sequenced in a study of OX40 agonist ivuxolimab in advanced cancers. Sequenced by immunoSEQ multiplex PCR; TCRdb stores in-frame clones only, minus some. The repertoire consists of around 80,000 clones, with more than 70% occurring once and the leading ten covering 0.15% to 0.2%. Sequenced here: CD4+ or CD8+ T cells sorted from blood, sampled in a trial of the OX40 agonist ivuxolimab. These receptors all stem from an adult with an advanced solid tumor such as melanoma, head and neck, liver or kidney cancer.

The chain is built from TRBV18 and TRBJ2-1; 9 nucleotides align to TRBD1. The CDR3 runs 17 residues. Per the germline V gene, CDR1 is KGHSH and CDR2 is LQKENI. The J segment lost 0 bases and the V segment lost 6 bases, leaving 9 bases of the junction unmatched. The CDR3 DNA reads TGTGCCAGCTCTCAATTACAGGGGGCATACTCCTACAATGAGCAGTTCTTC. It is translated as CASSQLQGAYSYNEQFF.

V is TRBV10-3 and J is TRBJ2-3, with TRBD2 matching 12 bases. This CDR3 is 15 amino acids long. Germline CDR1 is ENHRY and CDR2 is SYGVKD. Trimming at V came to 6 bases and at J to 6 bases, leaving 7 bases not matched to a gene. The CDR3 sequence is CAIRGLAGPTDTQYF. The CDR3 DNA sequence: TGTGCCATCAGGGGACTAGCGGGTCCCACGGATACGCAGTATTTT.

This clone was found a few times. The rearrangement joins TRBV6-1 to TRBJ2-1, with 10 bases fitting TRBD2. Germline-derived CDR1 and CDR2 are MNHNS and SASEGT. Trimming took 1 base from V and 4 from J; bases not matched to a gene: 4. The CDR3 loop spans 16 amino acids. The CDR3 is CASSEVKREGYNEQFF. The CDR3 coding sequence is TGTGCCAGCAGTGAAGTCAAGCGGGAGGGTTACAATGAGCAGTTCTTC.

This clone was detected only once. V and J are TRBV5-6 and TRBJ2-1; D gene uncertain. This CDR3 is 15 amino acids long. Per germline, CDR1 SGHDT and CDR2 YYEEEE. Trimming removed 2 bases at V and 5 bases at J, with 14 bases between. This CDR3 is CASSFWDSWDNEQFF. The CDR3, as DNA: TGTGCCAGCAGCTTCTGGGATAGCTGGGACAATGAGCAGTTCTTC.

The rearrangement links TRBV4-2 to TRBJ1-1; no firm D call. The V end was cut by 4 bases, the J end by 1 base, with 7 bases between. The CDR3 consists of 13 residues. Germline V gene lookup returns CDR1 LGHNA and CDR2 YNFKEQ. The CDR3 spells CASSPAGNTEAFF. Written as DNA, the CDR3 is TGTGCCAGCAGCCCAGCAGGGAACACTGAAGCTTTCTTT.

This rearrangement joins TRBV6-1 to TRBJ2-3, with TRBD1 identical over 12 bases. Per germline, CDR1 MNHNS and CDR2 SASEGT. Losses at the gene ends were 8 bases for V and 6 bases for J; bases not matched to a gene: 6. The CDR3 has 14 amino acids. CDR3 sequence: CASGDRGLTDTQYF. The CDR3 nucleotides read TGTGCCAGCGGGGACAGGGGGCTCACGGATACGCAGTATTTT.

The chain couples TRBV7-2 to TRBJ2-1, with 8 bases matching TRBD2. J was trimmed by 7 bases and V by 1 base; bases with no gene match: 6. In germline, CDR1 is SGHTA, CDR2 FQGNSA. The CDR3 contains 15 residues. CDR3 region: CASSLDGRAINEQFF. In DNA, the CDR3 is TGTGCCAGCAGCTTAGACGGGAGGGCCATTAATGAGCAGTTCTTC.

The chain employs TRBV27 and TRBJ2-3; D unclear. CDR1 is MNHEY and CDR2 is SMNVEV in the germline V gene (reference sequence). The CDR3 runs 14 residues. The V end lost 3 bases, the J end lost 4 bases, and 11 bases lay between the germline ends. CDR3 in amino acids: CASSFSGRPDTQYF. Here the CDR3 DNA reads TGTGCCAGCAGTTTCTCGGGCCGCCCAGATACGCAGTATTTT.

This chain links TRBV16 with TRBJ1-2, with D uncertain. The CDR3 runs 13 residues. CDR1 and CDR2 (germline): KGHSY, FQNENV. Trimming cost V 0 bases and J 8 bases, with 10 bases left between them. CDR3 DNA: TGTGCCAGCAGCCAATCTCCCGACTTGGGCTACACCTTC. Translated: CASSQSPDLGYTF.

V gene TRBV5-1 combines with J gene TRBJ2-3; D possibly corresponds to TRBD2 (6 bases). CDR3 size: 14 residues. CDR1 SGHRS and CDR2 YFSETQ come from the germline V gene. V lost 4 bases and J lost 3, with 12 bases in between. CDR3 coding DNA: TGCGCCAGCAGCCGGGGGACCAGTACAGATACGCAGTATTTT. It yields the protein CASSRGTSTDTQYF.

V and J are TRBV6-1 and TRBJ1-2, with D possibly matching TRBD1 (5 bases). V lost 7 bases, J lost 4 bases, and 13 bases lay in between. CDR1 and CDR2 from the germline V gene are MNHNS and SASEGT. The CDR3 is made up of 13 amino acids. Here the CDR3 reads CASTGGGSYGYTF. The CDR3 DNA follows: TGTGCCAGCACGGGGGGGGGTAGCTATGGCTACACCTTC.

This chain uses TRBV5-4 with TRBJ1-2, with 8 bases that match TRBD1. CDR1 is SGHNT and CDR2 is YYREEE in the germline V gene (reference sequence). J was trimmed by 3 bases and V by 4 bases; bases with no gene match: 11. This CDR3 region has 16 residues. CDR3 residues: CASSKVTTGEDYGYTF. In nucleotides, the CDR3 is TGTGCCAGCAGCAAAGTGACGACAGGGGAAGACTATGGCTACACCTTC.

This chain connects TRBV6-1 to TRBJ1-1; 9 positions agree with TRBD1. V was pared by 5 bases and J by 12 bases, with 10 bases of the junction left unmatched. This CDR3 region has 13 residues. In germline, CDR1 is MNHNS, CDR2 SASEGT. In nucleotides, the CDR3 is TGTGCCAGCAGTTTAAATGGGGGGACAGGGCCTTTCTTT. Translating gives CASSLNGGTGPFF.

The chain couples TRBV5-4 to TRBJ1-2; 9 nucleotides agree with TRBD1. The V gene's germline CDR1 is SGHNT and CDR2 YYREEE (reference sequence). The junction had 6 bases not matched to a gene; V was cut back by 4 bases and J by 5 bases. This CDR3 has 14 amino acids. The CDR3, as DNA: TGTGCCAGCAGCCATTCCGGGACAGGGTATGGCTACACCTTC. Translating gives CASSHSGTGYGYTF.

The V and J genes are TRBV6-1 and TRBJ1-5, with no clear D. The CDR3 length is 14 residues. Germline V CDR1 and CDR2: MNHNS, SASEGT. V lost 7 bases, J lost 0 bases, and 10 bases lay in between. The CDR3 DNA is TGTGCCAGCACCGAAGGGTATAGCAATCAGCCCCAGCATTTT. Translation: CASTEGYSNQPQHF.

The chain combines TRBV2 with TRBJ1-6; D is undetermined. Germline V CDR1 and CDR2: SNHLY, FYNNEI. V lost 7 bases to trimming and J lost 6 bases, with 10 bases between them. This CDR3 contains 13 residues. CDR3 residues: CASKREFNSPLHF. The DNA for the CDR3 is TGTGCCAGCAAACGGGAATTTAATTCACCCCTCCACTTT.

The chain uses TRBV30 and TRBJ2-1; 8 nucleotides align to TRBD2. The CDR3 contains 16 residues. V gave up 5 bases and J gave up 0 bases; unmatched junction bases: 9. Germline-derived CDR1 and CDR2 are GTSNPN and SVGIG (reference sequence). The CDR3 DNA reads as TGTGCCTGGGCGTTAGGGGGGACTAGCTCCTACAATGAGCAGTTCTTC. Encoded protein: CAWALGGTSSYNEQFF.